This paragraph reports one T cell receptor beta chain. The antigen is not known. The entry originates in a study of graft-versus-host responses after intestinal transplantation. Study-wide context: Isolated intestinal, liver-intestinal, or multivisceral transplants had been given to the recipients. Uniformly, recipients were administered anti-thymocyte globulin induction with subsequent tacrolimus and steroids for two to three years. Broader study findings: Among circulating GvH clones, peak levels were associated with early post-transplant declines in HvG clones. GvH clones were identified in recipient marrow, with some first appearing in ileum or blood.

The CDR3 is made up of 16 amino acids. TCRdb's copy holds only in-frame clones and misses some; the assay was immunoSEQ multiplex PCR. The table lists 90,000 to 95,000 clones, 90% to 95% of them singletons. The material sequenced was unstimulated CD8+ T cells sorted from spleen or lymph node cells, taken before intestinal transplant. The gene calls are TRBV21-1 and TRBJ2-1; TRBD1, as called in the table, went unchecked against the DNA. TRBV21-1 is tagged as a pseudogene. The receptor was derived from a human donor who received an intestinal transplant. CDR3 residues: CASSPRDTSSYNEQFF. CDR3 in DNA: TGTGCCAGCAGCCCCCGGGACACCAGCTCCTACAATGAGCAGTTCTTC.